These T cell receptor beta chains were read from a single sample in a study of blood T cell repertoires in COVID-19. Measured with immunoSEQ multiplex PCR; TCRdb has only the in-frame clones, and not every one. Here the sample spans around 120,000 clones, around 90% being singletons. The sequencing input was peripheral blood. The source of these receptors is a human donor in a cohort sampled during active COVID-19. Each CDR3 is given with its conserved first and last residue. Fields, in order: V gene, clone size, D gene, J gene, CDR3 protein, CDR3 DNA. D genes are given only for firm matches. The size entry is marked missing in some rows and otherwise reads once, few, many or a size class.

>TRBV2|.|.|TRBJ1-5
CASRRQGQSNQPQHF
TGTGCCAGCAGGCGGCAGGGCCAGAGCAATCAGCCCCAGCATTTT
>TRBV9|.|.|TRBJ1-1
CASSVVTRPPAFF
TGTGCCAGCAGCGTAGTTACGAGGCCGCCGGCTTTCTTT
>TRBV3-1/TRBV3-2|.|TRBD2|TRBJ2-7
CASSKRTSGRYEQYF
TGTGCCAGCAGCAAACGGACTAGCGGGAGGTACGAGCAGTACTTC
>TRBV6-4|.|.|TRBJ1-2
CASSQSYRDGGYTF
TGTGCCAGCAGTCAAAGTTACAGGGATGGTGGCTACACCTTC
>TRBV6-4|once|.|TRBJ2-1
CASSDSGASSYNEQFF
TGTGCCAGCAGTGACTCCGGCGCTAGCTCCTACAATGAGCAGTTCTTC
>TRBV18|.|.|TRBJ1-1
CASSQGVNTEAFF
TGTGCCAGCTCACAGGGGGTAAACACTGAAGCTTTCTTT
>TRBV5-4|.|TRBD2|TRBJ2-5
CASSLVGLAGRAQETQYF
TGTGCCAGCAGCTTGGTCGGACTAGCCGGTCGGGCCCAAGAGACCCAGTACTTC
>TRBV14|.|.|TRBJ1-2
CASSQYRELGYTF
TGTGCCAGCAGCCAATACAGGGAATTGGGCTACACCTTC
>TRBV18|.|TRBD1|TRBJ1-5
CASSPTTGLEPQHF
TGTGCCAGCTCACCAACGACAGGGTTGGAGCCCCAGCATTTT
>TRBV27|.|.|TRBJ2-7
CASSLPPTRGREQYF
TGTGCCAGCAGTTTACCCCCCACCCGGGGGAGGGAGCAGTACTTC
>TRBV9|.|TRBD1|TRBJ1-5
CASSSRDSYNQPQHF
TGTGCCAGCAGCTCCCGGGACAGTTACAATCAGCCCCAGCATTTT
>TRBV5-1|.|.|TRBJ1-1
CASSLSGVDTEAFF
TGCGCCAGCAGCTTGAGCGGGGTCGACACTGAAGCTTTCTTT
>TRBV14|.|TRBD1|TRBJ2-3
CASSQSQGALNTQYF
TGTGCCAGCAGCCAATCCCAGGGGGCTTTGAATACGCAGTATTTT
>TRBV6-1|few|TRBD1|TRBJ1-1
CASSDRTGVNTEAFF
TGTGCCAGCAGTGACCGGACAGGAGTGAACACTGAAGCTTTCTTT
>TRBV10-2|.|.|TRBJ1-1
CASTGGTRGPNTEAFF
TGCGCCAGCACCGGGGGTACACGGGGCCCGAACACTGAAGCTTTCTTT
>TRBV5-1|.|TRBD2|TRBJ2-3
CASSQEGTSSTDTQYF
TGCGCCAGCAGCCAGGAGGGGACTAGCTCCACAGATACGCAGTATTTT
>TRBV18|.|TRBD1|TRBJ1-5
CASSPLGTGGVQPQHF
TGTGCCAGCTCACCACTGGGGACAGGGGGCGTTCAGCCCCAGCATTTT
>TRBV18|.|TRBD2|TRBJ2-5
CASSLAGGPQETQYF
TGTGCCAGCTCACTCGCGGGAGGACCACAAGAGACCCAGTACTTC
>TRBV13|once|TRBD1|TRBJ2-6
CASSLVRTGGAGANVLTF
TGTGCCAGCAGCTTAGTTCGGACAGGGGGCGCAGGGGCCAACGTCCTGACTTTC
>TRBV11-3|.|TRBD2|TRBJ2-1
CASSNSGGAGNEQFF
TGTGCCAGCAGCAACAGCGGGGGGGCTGGGAATGAGCAGTTCTTC
>TRBV6-5|.|TRBD2|TRBJ2-7
CASSPWIAGAHEQYF
TGTGCCAGCAGTCCCTGGATAGCGGGAGCCCACGAGCAGTACTTC
>TRBV19|.|TRBD2|TRBJ2-1
CASSIQAGVGNEQFF
TGTGCCAGTAGTATCCAAGCGGGAGTCGGCAATGAGCAGTTCTTC
>TRBV7-9|.|TRBD1|TRBJ1-5
CASSLVVGTGFNWPQHF
TGTGCCAGCAGCTTAGTTGTAGGGACAGGGTTTAATTGGCCCCAGCATTTT
>TRBV21-1|.|.|TRBJ1-2
CASSSWGDTVNYGYTF
TGTGCCAGCAGCAGCTGGGGAGACACGGTTAACTATGGCTACACCTTC
>TRBV11-3|.|.|TRBJ1-4
CASSFRTANEKLFF
TGTGCCAGCAGCTTCCGGACAGCGAATGAAAAACTGTTTTTT
>TRBV15|.|TRBD1|TRBJ1-1
CATSREGQASEAFF
TGTGCCACCAGCAGAGAGGGACAGGCGTCTGAAGCTTTCTTT
>TRBV5-1|.|TRBD2|TRBJ2-6
CASSLSPVASGSSGANVLTF
TGCGCCAGCAGCTTGTCGCCGGTGGCTAGCGGGAGTTCTGGGGCCAACGTCCTGACTTTC
>TRBV29-1|.|.|TRBJ2-6
CSVSFSGANVLTF
TGCAGCGTGTCGTTCTCTGGGGCCAACGTCCTGACTTTC
>TRBV5-1|once|TRBD1|TRBJ2-2
CASSLDPGQVLAGELFF
TGCGCCAGCAGCTTGGACCCGGGACAGGTGCTCGCCGGGGAGCTGTTTTTT
>TRBV28|.|.|TRBJ1-5
CASRGAGANQPQHF
TGTGCCAGCAGGGGGGCTGGGGCCAATCAGCCCCAGCATTTT
>TRBV6-2/TRBV6-3|.|.|TRBJ2-5
CASSYSRVVLAGETQYF
TGTGCCAGCAGTTACTCCAGGGTCGTCTTAGCAGGAGAGACCCAGTACTTC
>TRBV28|once|.|TRBJ1-5
CASSLPSSTNQPQHF
TGTGCCAGCAGTTTACCAAGCTCAACCAATCAGCCCCAGCATTTT
>TRBV18|.|.|TRBJ1-1
CASSPPKRTMNTEAFF
TGTGCCAGCTCACCACCGAAGCGGACCATGAACACTGAAGCTTTCTTT
>TRBV5-1|.|.|TRBJ1-2
CASSSLYGYTF
TGCGCCAGCAGCAGCCTCTATGGCTACACCTTC
>TRBV6-2/TRBV6-3|.|.|TRBJ2-2
CASSRRQDGELFF
TGTGCCAGCAGTCGACGACAGGATGGGGAGCTGTTTTTT
>TRBV6-5|.|TRBD2|TRBJ2-7
CASSYGSGGEPYEQYF
TGTGCCAGCAGTTATGGCAGCGGGGGAGAGCCCTACGAGCAGTACTTC
>TRBV5-1|once|TRBD1|TRBJ2-2
CASSLEPDRGLNGELFF
TGCGCCAGCAGCTTGGAGCCCGACAGGGGGCTGAACGGGGAGCTGTTTTTT